These T cell receptor beta chains were read from a single sample in a study of spatial heterogeneity in lung cancer. TCRdb re-called the 5' RACE reads through MiXCR, storing one row per CDR3 protein. The sample has 40,000 to 50,000 distinct CDR3 sequences; roughly a tenth are singletons. The sample here was PBMCs, taken at follow-up. All receptors come from a female donor with early-stage non-small cell lung cancer. Each CDR3 is given with its conserved first and last residue. The D gene is left open where the match is weak. Not every row has a clone size; where given, it reads once, few, many or a size class.

>.|.|TRBJ2-4|TRBV6-1
TGTGCCAGCACCCTCGTTCTGGTACGGGGGGCCAAAAACATTCAGTACTTC
CASTLVLVRGAKNIQYF
>few|TRBD2|TRBJ2-3|TRBV11-3
TGTGCCAGCAGCTTACAGCGGGGGGGCCAGGATACGCAGTATTTT
CASSLQRGGQDTQYF
>few|TRBD1|TRBJ2-6|TRBV2
TGTGCCAGCAGTCCGGGACAGATCTCTGGGGCCAACGTCCTGACTTTC
CASSPGQISGANVLTF
>.|.|TRBJ2-7|TRBV5-1
TGCGCCAGCAGCCCGCCTGGACAGAGGTCCTACGAGCAGTACTTC
CASSPPGQRSYEQYF
>few|TRBD1|TRBJ2-7|TRBV7-2
TGTGCCAGCACCATTCCGGGACAGGGGAACGAGCAGTACTTC
CASTIPGQGNEQYF
>.|.|TRBJ1-5|TRBV2
TGTGCCAGCAGGGGGCTACAGGGTCGGTTTTTTCAGCCCCAGCATTTT
CASRGLQGRFFQPQHF
>many|.|TRBJ1-1|TRBV7-3
TGTGCCAGCAGCTTAGGGGTGGCCACTGAAGCTTTCTTT
CASSLGVATEAFF
>many|TRBD2|TRBJ2-1|TRBV29-1
TGCAGCGTCGCCCTCGCCAGCGGGGGTTTCGATGAGCAGTTCTTC
CSVALASGGFDEQFF
>.|.|TRBJ1-1|TRBV5-1
TGCGCCAGCAGGCTGACTGGGTTGGGCACTGAAGCTTTCTTT
CASRLTGLGTEAFF
>few|TRBD1|TRBJ2-7|TRBV5-1
TGCGCCAGCAGCTCCGGGACAGATAGCTCCTACGAGCAGTACTTC
CASSSGTDSSYEQYF
>.|.|TRBJ1-2|TRBV7-2
TGTGCCAGCAGCTTAGACCCCTATGGCTACACCTTC
CASSLDPYGYTF
>many|.|TRBJ2-7|TRBV29-1
TGCAGCGTTGAAGACACCCGGGTGTCCTACGAGCAGTACTTC
CSVEDTRVSYEQYF
>many|.|TRBJ2-1|TRBV7-9
TGTGCCAGCAGCCCCCCTGGTAGTAATGAGCAGTTCTTC
CASSPPGSNEQFF
>few|.|TRBJ1-2|TRBV2
TGTGCCAGCAGTGAAGCGCGGGCCCAGCGTGGCTACACCTTC
CASSEARAQRGYTF
>.|TRBD1|TRBJ2-7|TRBV12-3/TRBV12-4
TGTGCCAGCAGTCCCCGGGACAGGGCCTACGAGCAGTACTTC
CASSPRDRAYEQYF
>many|.|TRBJ2-1|TRBV7-2
TGTGCCAGCAGCTTAGATTGGGGGCGCAATGAGCAGTTCTTC
CASSLDWGRNEQFF
>few|TRBD2|TRBJ2-1|TRBV9
TGTGCCAGCACCCCTTCAGCGGGGGGCCTCTCCTACAATGAGCAGTTCTTC
CASTPSAGGLSYNEQFF
>.|.|TRBJ2-2|TRBV7-7
TGTGCCAGCAGCTTATTGGCTCAAACCGGGGAGCTGTTTTTT
CASSLLAQTGELFF
>few|.|TRBJ2-1|TRBV7-9
TGTGCCAGCAGCCCCTCCCCGAGACAGAGGTACAATGAGCAGTTCTTC
CASSPSPRQRYNEQFF
>.|.|TRBJ1-1|TRBV12-3/TRBV12-4
TGTGCCAGCAGACGATTCGGGGAGGCCACTGAAGCTTTCTTT
CASRRFGEATEAFF
>few|.|TRBJ1-6|TRBV20-1
TGCAGTGCTAGAGTAGCCCAGGGGAATAATTCACCCCTCCACTTT
CSARVAQGNNSPLHF
>few|.|TRBJ1-3|TRBV6-2/TRBV6-3
TGTGCCAGCAGTTTCCTTCATTCGGGCCCTGGAAACACCATATATTTT
CASSFLHSGPGNTIYF
>many|.|TRBJ2-6|TRBV28
TGTGCCAGCCTTACCGGGGCCAACGTCCTGACTTTC
CASLTGANVLTF
>many|.|TRBJ1-4|TRBV6-1
TGTGCCAGCAGTGAATCTGAAGGATGGATTGCAACTAATGAAAAACTGTTTTTT
CASSESEGWIATNEKLFF
>.|TRBD2|TRBJ2-1|TRBV2
TGTGCCAGCAGTTCCGGGACTACGATGTACAATGAGCAGTTCTTC
CASSSGTTMYNEQFF
>few|.|TRBJ2-2|TRBV20-1
TGCAGTGCTAGAGATCAGTACAGAATGAACACCGGGGAGCTGTTTTTT
CSARDQYRMNTGELFF
>.|.|TRBJ2-7|TRBV20-1
TGCAGTGCTAGAGTAACTAGCACTCCTAATCCCTACGAGCAGTACTTC
CSARVTSTPNPYEQYF
>few|.|TRBJ1-3|TRBV12-3/TRBV12-4
TGTGCCAGCAGTTTTGACTCTGGAAACACCATATATTTT
CASSFDSGNTIYF
>.|TRBD1|TRBJ1-2|TRBV3-1
TGTGCCAGCAGCCAAACCCACAGGGGTGACTATGGCTACACCTTC
CASSQTHRGDYGYTF
>.|.|TRBJ1-2|TRBV20-1
TGCAGTGCTAGCTTCATTAGTGCCGGGAGTTCTATCCACTATGGCTACACCTTC
CSASFISAGSSIHYGYTF
>many|.|TRBJ2-1|TRBV6-4
TGTGCCAGCACTCCGTCTAGTGGAGGTGAGCAGTTCTTC
CASTPSSGGEQFF
>.|TRBD1|TRBJ2-1|TRBV7-8
TGTGCCAGCAGCTTCACAGGGGGTTACAATGAGCAGTTCTTC
CASSFTGGYNEQFF
>.|.|TRBJ2-7|TRBV6-5
TGTGCCAGCAGTTACTCGAATCTGAGAGCGAGCTACGAGCAGTACTTC
CASSYSNLRASYEQYF
>.|TRBD2|TRBJ2-1|TRBV24-1
TGTGCCACCGGGGTAGCGGGAGCGGGTGAGCAGTTCTTC
CATGVAGAGEQFF
>.|.|TRBJ1-2|TRBV12-3/TRBV12-4
TGTGCCAGCAGTTCTTGGACAACTGGCTACACCTTC
CASSSWTTGYTF
>.|.|TRBJ2-1|TRBV7-2
TGTGCCAGCAGACAGGGTCCCTACAATGAGCAGTTCTTC
CASRQGPYNEQFF
>many|.|TRBJ1-6|TRBV14
TGTGCCAGCAGCCCAGGACTGGTAAATTCACCCCTCCACTTT
CASSPGLVNSPLHF
>few|.|TRBJ2-6|TRBV7-8
TGTGCCAGCACCCTAAGGCGGAGCTCTGGGGCCAACGTCCTGACTTTC
CASTLRRSSGANVLTF
>.|.|TRBJ2-5|TRBV4-1
TGCGCCAGCAGCCAGAGGGGGGCGGGGGCCAGAGAGACCCAGTACTTC
CASSQRGAGARETQYF
>many|.|TRBJ2-7|TRBV28
TGTGCCAGCACGACAGGAGGCTACGAGCAGTACTTC
CASTTGGYEQYF
>many|.|TRBJ1-2|TRBV20-1
TGCAGTGCTAGTTCGATCCAGGGGTTTAACTATGGCTACACCTTC
CSASSIQGFNYGYTF
>.|.|TRBJ2-1|TRBV6-2/TRBV6-3
TGTGCCAGCGGGGACAACAATGAGCAGTTCTTC
CASGDNNEQFF
>many|TRBD2|TRBJ2-7|TRBV6-2/TRBV6-3
TGTGCCAGCAGTTACTCGAGAGTAGCGGGGGACTACGAGCAGTACTTC
CASSYSRVAGDYEQYF
>.|.|TRBJ2-7|TRBV6-6
TGTGCCAGCAGCACGGGACCCCAATTTCTGTACTTC
CASSTGPQFLYF
>few|TRBD2|TRBJ2-3|TRBV5-1
TGCGCCAGCAGCTTTGCGGGGGGCTCGGCAGATACGCAGTATTTT
CASSFAGGSADTQYF